These 5 T cell receptor beta chains were sequenced from one sample in a study of blood T cell repertoires in COVID-19. Method: immunoSEQ multiplex PCR; TCRdb's copy keeps in-frame clones and lacks some. Seen here are approximately 170,000 clones, approximately 82% observed once, and the top ten hold around 4.3%. Material: PBMCs or T cells enriched from blood (not recorded which). These receptors originate from a woman aged 45-60 years who had recovered from COVID-19.

This clone appeared a few times. The rearrangement links TRBV7-3 to TRBJ2-3, with TRBD1 identical over 8 bases. This CDR3 region has 13 residues. Germline assignment: CDR1 SGHTA and CDR2 FQGTGA. The V gene end was trimmed by 5 bases and the J gene end by 8 bases; junction bases not matched to a gene: 6. The CDR3 is CASSPTTGGTQYF. In DNA, the CDR3 is TGTGCCAGCAGCCCCACCACAGGGGGTACGCAGTATTTT.

V and J are TRBV10-1 and TRBJ2-7; TRBD1 agrees at 9 bases. The CDR3 is made up of 12 amino acids. J gave up 7 bases and V 8 bases, and 6 bases lay outside the gene matches. CDR1 and CDR2 (germline): WNHNN, SYGVQD (reference sequence). This CDR3 reads CASRTGEKEQYV. In DNA, the CDR3 is TGCGCCAGCCGGACAGGGGAAAAAGAGCAGTACGTC.

The chain is built from TRBV6-4 and TRBJ1-6; 9 nucleotides align to TRBD1. Trimming removed 3 bases from V and 7 bases from J; junction bases left unmatched: 4. The CDR3 runs to 15 residues. Germline V gives CDR1 MRHNA, CDR2 SNTAGT. CDR3 coding DNA: TGTGCCAGCAGTGAAACACAGGGGGCAAATTCACCCCTCCACTTT. The encoded protein is CASSETQGANSPLHF.

The chain joins TRBV3-1 (or the pseudogene TRBV3-2) to TRBJ2-3, with D possibly matching TRBD2 (6 bases). Trimming pared 5 bases from V and 1 base from J, leaving 10 bases between. CDR3 length: 14 amino acids. CDR1 is LGHDT and CDR2 is YNNKEL in the germline V gene (reference sequence). CDR3 loop: CASSSLAGTDTQYF. The CDR3 DNA follows: TGTGCCAGCAGCTCTTTAGCGGGCACAGATACGCAGTATTTT.

The V gene is TRBV27, the J gene TRBJ2-1; TRBD1 matches 7 bases. CDR1 is MNHEY, CDR2 SMNVEV, per germline (reference sequence). V was pared by 7 bases and J by 5 bases, with 8 bases of the junction left unmatched. The CDR3 contains 14 residues. CDR3 sequence: CASNLFGTDNEQFF. The CDR3 bases are TGTGCCAGCAACTTATTTGGGACAGACAATGAGCAGTTCTTC.